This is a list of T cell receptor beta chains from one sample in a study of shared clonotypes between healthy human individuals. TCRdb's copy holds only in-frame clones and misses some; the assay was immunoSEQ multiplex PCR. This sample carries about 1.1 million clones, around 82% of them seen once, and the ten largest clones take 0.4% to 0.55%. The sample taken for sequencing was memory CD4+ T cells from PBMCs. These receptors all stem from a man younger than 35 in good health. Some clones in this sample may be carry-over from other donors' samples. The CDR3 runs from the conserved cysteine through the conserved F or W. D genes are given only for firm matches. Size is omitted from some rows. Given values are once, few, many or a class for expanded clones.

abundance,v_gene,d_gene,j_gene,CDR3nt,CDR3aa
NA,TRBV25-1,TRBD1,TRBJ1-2,TGTGCCAGCAGTCGGATTGGACAGGGTACCCCTAACTATGGCTACACCTTC,CASSRIGQGTPNYGYTF
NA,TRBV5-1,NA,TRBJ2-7,TGCGCCAGCAGCCCGACGCGGATCTACGAGCAGTACTTC,CASSPTRIYEQYF
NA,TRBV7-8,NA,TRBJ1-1,TGTGCCAGCAGCTTAGACGGAGTTACGGCTTTCTTT,CASSLDGVTAFF
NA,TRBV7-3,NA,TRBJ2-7,TGTGCCAGCAGCCGTTCCTCCTCGGGCAAGCAGTACTTC,CASSRSSSGKQYF
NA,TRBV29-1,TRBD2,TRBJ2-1,TGCAGCGTTATAGCGGGAGTCTATGAGCAGTTCTTC,CSVIAGVYEQFF
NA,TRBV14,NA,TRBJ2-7,TGTGCCAGCAGCCGCATTGGGACGGATCGAGAGCAGTACTTC,CASSRIGTDREQYF
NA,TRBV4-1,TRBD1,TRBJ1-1,TGCGCCAGCAGCCAAGACAGCATCAGCACAGGGGAGAACACTGAAGCTTTCTTT,CASSQDSISTGENTEAFF
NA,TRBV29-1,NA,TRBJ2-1,TGCAGCGTCGAAACCCAGGGTTATGAGCAGTTCTTC,CSVETQGYEQFF
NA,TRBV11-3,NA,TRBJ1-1,TGTGCCAGCAGCTCGGAATTCAACACTGAAGCTTTCTTT,CASSSEFNTEAFF
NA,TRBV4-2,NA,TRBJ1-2,TGTGCCAGCAGCCAATCCAACTATGGCTACACCTTC,CASSQSNYGYTF
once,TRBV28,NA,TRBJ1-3,TGTGCCAGCAGTTTAAGACGCACCGGGACGGCTGGAAACACCATATATTTT,CASSLRRTGTAGNTIYF
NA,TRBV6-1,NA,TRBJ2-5,TGTGCCAGCAGCCTCCGAACAAACAGAGAGACCCAGTACTTC,CASSLRTNRETQYF
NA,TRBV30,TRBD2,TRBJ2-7,TGTGCCTGGGGTAAAACCCTACTATGGGGACTAGCGGGGGCCAGGCCCTCCTACGAGCAGTACTTC,CAWGKTLLWGLAGARPSYEQYF
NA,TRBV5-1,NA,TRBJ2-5,TGCGCCAGCAGCTTGGGGGCCCAACAAGAGACCCAGTACTTC,CASSLGAQQETQYF
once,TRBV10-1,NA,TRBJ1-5,TGCGCCAGCAGTCGGGTCGGGGGGGCCCTCAGTTATAGTCAGCCCCAGCATTTT,CASSRVGGALSYSQPQHF
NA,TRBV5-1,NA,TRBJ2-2,TGCGCCTCTAGGGGACTCACCGACACCGGGGAGCTGTTTTTT,CASRGLTDTGELFF
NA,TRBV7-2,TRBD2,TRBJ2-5,TGTGCCAGCGCATTGGACCCGGGGGGGACCCAGTACTTC,CASALDPGGTQYF
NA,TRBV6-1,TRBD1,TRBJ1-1,TGTGCCAGCACACTCCGGGACAGATACACTGAAGCTTTCTTT,CASTLRDRYTEAFF
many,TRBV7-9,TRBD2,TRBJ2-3,TGTGCCAGCAGCCTCAGCGGGGGCACAGATACGCAGTATTTT,CASSLSGGTDTQYF
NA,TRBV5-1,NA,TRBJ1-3,TGCGCCAGCAGCTCGACAGCCTCTGGAAACACCATATATTTT,CASSSTASGNTIYF
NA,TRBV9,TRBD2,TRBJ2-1,TGTGCCAGCAGCGTAGAAGCGGGGGGATCCAATGAGCAGTTCTTC,CASSVEAGGSNEQFF
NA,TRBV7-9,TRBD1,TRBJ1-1,TGTGCCAGCAGCTTCACACAGGGGGCTGAAGCTTTCTTT,CASSFTQGAEAFF
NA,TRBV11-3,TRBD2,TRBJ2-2,TGTGCCAGCAGCTTAGGCCCGGGACTACAAGAAACCGGGGAGCTGTTTTTT,CASSLGPGLQETGELFF
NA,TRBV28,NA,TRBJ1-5,TGTGCCAGCAGTTTATGGGCAGGTCTTAGCAATCAGCCCCAGCATTTT,CASSLWAGLSNQPQHF
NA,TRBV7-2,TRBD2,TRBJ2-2,TGTGCCAGCAGCTTAGAGCTAGCGGGAATCGGGGAGCTGTTTTTT,CASSLELAGIGELFF
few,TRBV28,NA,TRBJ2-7,TGTGCCAGCAGTTTAATGTGGGGGGATAGGGCCTACGAGCAGTACTTC,CASSLMWGDRAYEQYF
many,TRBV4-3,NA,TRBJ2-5,TGCGCCAGCAGCCGAGAATACCGGGACTACCAAGAGACCCAGTACTTC,CASSREYRDYQETQYF
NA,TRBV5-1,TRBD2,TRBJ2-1,TGCGCCAGCAGCTTGACTGCGGGAGTTTTGGATGAGCAGTTCTTC,CASSLTAGVLDEQFF
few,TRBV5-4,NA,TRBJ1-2,TGTGCCAGCAGCTTGATGGGTTCTAACTATGGCTACACCTTC,CASSLMGSNYGYTF
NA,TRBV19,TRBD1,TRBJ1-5,TGTGCCAGTAGTAGAACCGGGACAGGGAAACGTCAGCCCCAGCATTTT,CASSRTGTGKRQPQHF